These T cell receptor beta chains were read from a single sample in a study of blood T cell repertoires in COVID-19. Generated by immunoSEQ multiplex PCR, the TCRdb table keeps only in-frame clones and is missing some. This table holds about 91,000 clones, around 80% found once. Material: peripheral blood. The receptors shown here come from a man aged 65 to 85 with acute or convalescent COVID-19. Each CDR3 is given with its conserved first and last residue. The D gene is left open where the match is weak. Size tells how often a clone was seen (once, few, many) or the class of an expanded clone, and some rows leave it out.

d_gene,v_gene,j_gene,abundance,CDR3aa,CDR3nt
-,TRBV27,TRBJ2-1,-,CASAPGLPQPEGEQFF,TGTGCCAGCGCCCCGGGCCTCCCCCAACCCGAGGGTGAGCAGTTCTTC
-,TRBV5-1,TRBJ1-1,few,CASSLGQGFEAFF,TGCGCCAGCAGCTTGGGGCAGGGTTTTGAAGCTTTCTTT
-,TRBV4-2,TRBJ2-7,once,CASSQDGGGPLEQYF,TGTGCCAGCAGCCAAGATGGCGGAGGCCCCCTCGAGCAGTACTTC
-,TRBV3-1/TRBV3-2,TRBJ2-5,-,CASSRALISVGETQYF,TGTGCCAGCAGCCGAGCCCTCATCTCGGTCGGAGAGACCCAGTACTTC
TRBD2,TRBV2,TRBJ2-3,-,CASSDEATSTGLNTQYF,TGTGCCAGCAGTGATGAGGCGACTAGCACCGGCCTCAATACGCAGTATTTT
-,TRBV28,TRBJ1-5,-,CASRREGGQPQHF,TGTGCCAGCAGGCGAGAAGGGGGTCAGCCCCAGCATTTT
-,TRBV27,TRBJ1-2,few,CASSKGSNYGYTF,TGTGCCAGCAGCAAGGGGTCTAACTATGGCTACACCTTC
-,TRBV5-1,TRBJ1-1,-,CASRGSSEAFF,TGCGCCAGCAGAGGGAGTAGTGAAGCTTTCTTT
-,TRBV15,TRBJ2-7,-,CATSAETGAYGGEQYF,TGTGCCACCAGTGCCGAGACAGGAGCCTACGGAGGTGAGCAGTACTTC
-,TRBV19,TRBJ2-2,few,CASWAGNTGELFF,TGTGCCAGCTGGGCAGGGAACACCGGGGAGCTGTTTTTT
-,TRBV4-1,TRBJ2-1,-,CASSIGGMRNEQFF,TGCGCCAGCAGCATTGGTGGAATGAGGAATGAGCAGTTCTTC
TRBD1,TRBV7-9,TRBJ2-6,-,CASSWGTGTGRPGANVLTF,TGTGCCAGCAGCTGGGGAACCGGGACAGGGAGACCTGGGGCCAACGTCCTGACTTTC
-,TRBV3-1/TRBV3-2,TRBJ1-1,-,CASSQASGNTEAFF,TGTGCCAGCAGCCAAGCCTCCGGGAACACTGAAGCTTTCTTT
TRBD1,TRBV28,TRBJ2-7,-,CASSFGTGDEQYF,TGTGCCAGCAGTTTTGGGACAGGGGACGAGCAGTACTTC
-,TRBV10-3,TRBJ1-1,-,CAIWGGNTEAFF,TGTGCCATCTGGGGGGGGAACACTGAAGCTTTCTTT
-,TRBV5-1,TRBJ1-3,-,CASSADRPSSGNTIYF,TGCGCCAGCAGCGCGGACAGACCGAGCTCTGGAAACACCATATATTTT
-,TRBV18,TRBJ1-1,-,CASSPTGIEAFF,TGTGCCAGCTCACCAACAGGGATTGAAGCTTTCTTT
TRBD1,TRBV5-1,TRBJ2-2,-,CASSYLGGQGGSNTGELFF,TGCGCCAGCAGCTACCTGGGGGGACAGGGAGGATCGAACACCGGGGAGCTGTTTTTT
-,TRBV6-1,TRBJ1-2,-,CASSEGEVYGYTF,TGTGCCAGCAGTGAAGGAGAAGTCTATGGCTACACCTTC
-,TRBV5-8,TRBJ1-2,-,CASSKQGDFYGYTF,TGTGCCAGCAGTAAGCAAGGGGATTTCTATGGCTACACCTTC
TRBD1,TRBV19,TRBJ2-3,-,CATERRTGGTDTQYF,TGTGCCACCGAGAGACGGACAGGGGGCACAGATACGCAGTATTTT